Shown below are 23 T cell receptor beta chains from a single sample sequenced in a study of low-dose radiotherapy and immunotherapy resistance in tumors. The time point was: after trial treatment. Described treatment: LDRT plus nivolumab, ipilimumab, low-dose cyclophosphamide and aspirin (RACIN trial). Primers targeting TRAV and TRBV primed first-strand cDNA, covering alpha and beta chains. TCR amplification used roughly 18 PCR cycles, a constant-region primer and a V-primer adapter. Each CDR3 protein is one row after TCRdb ran MiXCR on the reads. This sample carries about 91,000 distinct CDR3 sequences, more than 20% of them seen once, and the ten largest clones take about 13%. Sample: PBMCs, taken after low-dose radiotherapy plus immunotherapy. These receptors were obtained from a female donor with ovarian cancer.

The sample holds one count of this clonotype. This likely reflects a read error, since a far larger clone is one base away. The chain couples TRBV5-3 to TRBJ2-1, with TRBD2 as a possible D gene (6 bases). TRBV5-3 falls under the ORF class, with uncertain function. This CDR3 spans 16 amino acids. The CDR3 spells CDSSSTERGGYNEQFF. The CDR3 DNA sequence: TGTGACAGCAGCTCCACGGAGAGGGGAGGCTACAATGAGCAGTTCTTC.

As regards this clonotype: This likely stems from a read error, as it lies one base from a far larger clone. The rearrangement links TRBV1 to TRBJ1-1. TRBV1 is a pseudogene. The CDR3 sequence is 15 residues long. DNA of the CDR3: TGTGGCAGCAGCCAAGATCGTGGGGTGAACACTGAAGCTTTCTTT. This sequence encodes CGSSQDRGVNTEAFF.

This clonotype was picked up many times. The chain is built from TRBV30 and TRBJ2-5; 9 nucleotides line up with TRBD1. Losses at the gene ends were 3 bases for V and 1 base for J; bases not matched to a gene: 0. CDR1 and CDR2 from the germline V gene are GTSNPN and SVGIG (reference sequence). CDR3 length: 13 residues. The CDR3 is CAWRGQGQETQYF. The CDR3 DNA sequence: TGTGCCTGGAGGGGACAGGGCCAAGAGACCCAGTACTTC.

This clonotype was seen many times. The J gene is TRBJ2-6, the V gene TRBV27; possibly TRBD1 or TRBD2 for D (6 bases each). Per germline, CDR1 MNHEY and CDR2 SMNVEV (reference sequence). The CDR3 is made up of 17 amino acids. With 6 bases removed from V and 0 bases from J, the gap between germline ends came to 15 bases. CDR3 residues: CASRRDTGYSGANVLTF. CDR3 DNA: TGTGCCAGCAGGCGGGACACGGGCTACTCTGGGGCCAACGTCCTGACTTTC.

The chain joins TRBV5-4 to TRBJ2-7; weak D call: TRBD2 (6 bases). Between the trimmed V and J ends, which lost 2 bases and 5 bases, there was a span of 17 bases. Germline assignment: CDR1 SGHNT and CDR2 YYREEE (reference sequence). The CDR3 sequence is 15 residues long. DNA for the CDR3: TGTGCCAGCAGCTTAAACGGGGGATTAAGGAACGAGCAGTACTTC. It codes for CASSLNGGLRNEQYF.

The sample holds many counts of this clonotype. The chain recombines TRBV14 with TRBJ1-1; no reliable D call. With 1 base removed from V and 7 bases from J, the gap between germline ends came to 10 bases. Germline-derived CDR1 and CDR2 are SGHDN and FVKESK. The CDR3 covers 13 residues. The CDR3 bases are TGTGCCAGCAGCCAAGTGGCGAACGGTGAAGCTTTCTTT. Residues: CASSQVANGEAFF. The full variable domain, with the rest looked up from reference TRBV14 and TRBJ1-1, is EAGVTQFPSHSVIEKGQTVTLRCDPISGHDNLYWYRRVMGKEIKFLLHFVKESKQDESGMPNNRFLAERTGGTYSTLKVQPAELEDSGVYFCASSQVANGEAFFGQGTRLTVV.

This clonotype was seen ten or more times. The chain couples TRBV20-1 to TRBJ2-7; 7 positions agree with TRBD2. CDR3 length: 15 residues. Germline trimming cut 5 bases from V and 0 bases from J; bases unmatched to any gene: 10. CDR1 is DFQATT, CDR2 SNEGSKA, per germline (reference sequence). CDR3: CSAPLSGTNSYEQYF. The CDR3 region has the DNA TGCAGTGCTCCCCTCTCCGGGACTAACTCCTACGAGCAGTACTTC.

The genes are TRBV6-1 and TRBJ2-1; TRBD2 matches at 9 bases. Germline trimming cut 7 bases from V and 4 bases from J; bases unmatched to any gene: 2. The CDR3 has 13 residues. Germline CDR1 reads MNHNS; CDR2 reads SASEGT. The CDR3 DNA reads as TGTGCCAGCAAACTAGCGGGTTACAATGAGCAGTTCTTC. This gives the protein CASKLAGYNEQFF.

The chain is built from TRBV29-1 and TRBJ1-2; D remains unclear. V shed 6 bases and J shed 4 bases, with 9 bases lying between them. The CDR3 is made up of 11 amino acids. CDR1 SQVTM and CDR2 ANQGSEA come from the germline V gene. The CDR3 protein is CSVRESYGYTF. As DNA, the CDR3 is TGCAGCGTCCGAGAGTCCTATGGCTACACCTTC.

The chain carries TRBV3-1 and TRBJ1-2; D might be TRBD1 (5 bases). Trimming pared 1 base from V and 5 bases from J, leaving 17 bases between. This CDR3 is 16 amino acids long. Germline-derived CDR1 and CDR2 are LGHDT and YNNKEL (reference sequence). CDR3 sequence reads: CASSQVGGSGAYGYTF. In nucleotides, the CDR3 is TGTGCCAGCAGCCAAGTTGGGGGGTCAGGAGCGTATGGCTACACCTTC.

This clonotype was recorded at least ten times. The chain combines TRBV7-2 with TRBJ1-5; D is unresolved. The CDR3 has 12 amino acids. Looked up from germline, CDR1 is SGHTA and CDR2 is FQGNSA. Trimming pared 5 bases from V and 3 bases from J, leaving 5 bases between. CDR3 amino acids: CASSPYNQPQHF. The CDR3 region has the DNA TGTGCCAGCAGCCCTTACAATCAGCCCCAGCATTTT.

J is TRBJ1-5 and V is TRBV2; perhaps TRBD1 as D (5 bases). This CDR3 is 15 amino acids long. Germline CDR1 is SNHLY and CDR2 is FYNNEI. The ends were cut back, 7 bases at V and 5 bases at J, with 18 bases in the middle. The CDR3 coding sequence is TGTGCCAGCAAAGGGCAGGGTGGGAGGGATCAGCCCCAGCATTTT. Its protein product is CASKGQGGRDQPQHF.

This clonotype was seen at least ten times. The rearrangement uses TRBV2 and TRBJ2-3, with D possibly TRBD2 on 8 matching bases. In germline, CDR1 is SNHLY, CDR2 FYNNEI. The ends were cut back, 8 bases at V and 1 base at J, with 16 bases in the middle. The CDR3 runs to 15 residues. The CDR3 region has the DNA TGTGCCAGCGGGACAGCGGGACTAGGCACAGATACGCAGTATTTT. The encoded protein is CASGTAGLGTDTQYF.

This clonotype was picked up one time. V gene TRBV7-2 combines with J gene TRBJ2-5; D gene ambiguous. Trimming took 1 base from V and 0 from J, leaving 9 bases between them. The length of the CDR3 is 15 residues. Germline CDR1 SGHTA, CDR2 FQGNSA. The CDR3 region has the DNA TGTGCCAGCAGCTTAGGTTCATGGGACCAAGAGACCCAGTACTTC. Translation gives CASSLGSWDQETQYF.

About this clonotype: One base separates it from a far larger clone, so it is likely a read error. The chain is built from TRBV5-1 and TRBJ2-7; D is uncertain. Trimming took off 0 bases at V and 7 bases at J, with 23 bases between the two ends. CDR1 is SGHRS, CDR2 YFSETQ, per germline. The CDR3 is made up of 17 amino acids. CDR3 sequence reads: CASSLGLGPSSYNEQYF. Here the CDR3 DNA reads TGCGCCAGCAGCTTGGGATTGGGCCCGAGCTCCTACAATGAGCAGTACTTC.

This clonotype occurred many times. This CDR3 reads CASSPDRGEKLFF. The CDR3 bases are TGTGCCAGCAGCCCCGACAGGGGGGAAAAACTGTTTTTT. The V gene is TRBV11-3, the J gene TRBJ1-4; 9 bases fit TRBD1. Germline CDR1 SGHNT, CDR2 YENEEA. The CDR3 length is 13 residues. The junction had 3 bases not matched to a gene; V was cut back by 5 bases and J by 8 bases.

On this clonotype itself: This could be a read error, since a much larger clone is one nucleotide away. The V gene is TRBV7-9, the J gene TRBJ1-2; 9 bases match TRBD1. This CDR3 is built from 15 residues. Germline loops: CDR1 SEHNR, CDR2 FQNEAQ (reference sequence). This chain's CDR3 is CTSSRETGGHYGYTF. CDR3 coding DNA: TGTACCAGCAGCCGAGAGACAGGGGGACACTATGGCTACACCTTC.

The table lists this clonotype with many counts. The genes are TRBV19 and TRBJ1-1; D uncertain. Deletions cut 10 bases from V and 1 base from J, with 13 bases between. This CDR3 is built from 13 residues. Looked up from germline, CDR1 is LNHDA and CDR2 is SQIVND (reference sequence). CDR3 sequence: CATSARRNTEAFF. CDR3 coding DNA: TGTGCCACCTCAGCTCGGAGGAACACTGAAGCTTTCTTT.

In regard to this clonotype: Given a much more abundant clone one base away, this may be a read error. The chain combines TRBV7-9 with TRBJ2-7; 10 bases match TRBD2. The CDR3 extends over 15 amino acids. Germline CDR1 SEHNR, CDR2 FQNEAQ (reference sequence). Here the CDR3 reads CASSVAGGSYNEQYF. The CDR3 region has the DNA TGTGCCAGCAGCGTAGCGGGGGGCTCCTACAATGAGCAGTACTTC.

Turning to this clonotype: A far larger clone is one nucleotide away, so this likely arose from a read error. The gene calls are TRBV18 and TRBJ2-1; the D gene is possibly TRBD2 (5 bases). Looked up from germline, CDR1 is KGHSH and CDR2 is LQKENI. The CDR3 is made up of 14 amino acids. V was cut by 4 bases and J by 10 bases, with 17 bases left in between. This chain's CDR3 is CASSRGKPNYEQFF. CDR3 in DNA: TGTGCCAGCTCACGAGGGAAACCGAACTACGAGCAGTTCTTC.

This clonotype has at least ten counts. The chain couples TRBV7-9 to TRBJ1-1; D may be TRBD1 (5 bases). CDR3 length equals 14 residues. Germline values: CDR1 SEHNR, CDR2 FQNEAQ (reference sequence). The V end was cut by 5 bases, the J end by 4 bases, with 14 bases between. The CDR3 protein is CASSTQGLSTEAFF. The CDR3 DNA is TGTGCCAGCAGCACTCAGGGATTGTCCACTGAAGCTTTCTTT.

This clonotype was detected many times. The chain links TRBV3-1 to TRBJ1-6, with 7 bases fitting TRBD1. CDR1 and CDR2 (germline): LGHDT, YNNKEL (reference sequence). After removal of 2 bases from V and 10 bases from J, the junction contained 8 bases not matched to a gene. The CDR3 sequence is 15 residues long. The CDR3 here is CASSQYDRVGSPLHF. CDR3 DNA: TGTGCCAGCAGCCAATATGACAGGGTCGGATCACCCCTCCACTTT. Drawing the rest from reference TRBV3-1 and TRBJ1-6, the complete variable domain is DTAVSQTPKYLVTQMGNDKSIKCEQNLGHDTMYWYKQDSKKFLKIMFSYNNKELIINETVPNRFSPKSPDKAHLNLHINSLELGDSAVYFCASSQYDRVGSPLHFGNGTRLTVT.

The chain combines TRBV20-1 with TRBJ1-5; perhaps TRBD1 as D (6 bases). Between the trimmed V and J ends, which lost 3 bases and 1 base, there was a span of 19 bases. This CDR3 region has 17 residues. Germline assignment: CDR1 DFQATT and CDR2 SNEGSKA (reference sequence). In nucleotides, the CDR3 is TGCAGTGCTAGTCGGGGGGCTGTTTTTGGGAGCAATCAGCCCCAGCATTTT. This gives the protein CSASRGAVFGSNQPQHF.